This T cell receptor (beta chain) appears in the sequencing data of a study of cytomegalovirus exposure and HLA in healthy donors. Study conclusions and caveats: There were several of the most significant clusters that appeared linked to common viral pathogens in a later analysis. The authors considered a cluster of highly shared sequence variants likely to be a sequencing artifact.

This PCR relied on a set of 60 Vbeta primers and 13 Jbeta primers. Clones were read by immunoSEQ multiplex PCR, and TCRdb kept only the in-frame ones, dropping some. The sample holds 190,000 or so clones, 80% seen once. CDR1 and CDR2 (germline): ENHRY, SYGVKD. V lost 5 bases and J lost 5; bases outside the gene matches: 6. This CDR3 is built from 15 residues. As regards this clone: Antigen: not known.

This clonotype was obtained from a boy aged 5-17 years in good health and CMV-seronegative. Sample: PBMCs. The genes are TRBV10-3 and TRBJ2-1; 10 nucleotides match TRBD2. This CDR3 is CAISSTLAGDNEQFF. CDR3 coding DNA: TGTGCCATCAGTTCAACGCTAGCGGGAGACAATGAGCAGTTCTTC.